Sequencing of this T cell receptor beta chain was carried out in a study of T cells in Graves' hyperthyroidism and ophthalmopathy. CDR3 length: 17 residues. The V gene end was trimmed by 5 bases and the J gene end by 4 bases; junction bases not matched to a gene: 12. Germline V gives CDR1 SNHLY, CDR2 FYNNEI. The investigators amplified TCR beta CDR3 regions from RNA transcripts. TCR CDR3 regions were first amplified by RT-PCR with HTBI primers. TCRdb re-analysed the multiplex PCR reads in MiXCR, keeping a single row per CDR3 protein. Of 660,000 or so distinct CDR3 sequences detected, just under 45% appear once; the ten largest clones hold under 8.5%.

The TCR comes from an adult man with Graves' disease, either hyperthyroidism or ophthalmopathy (not recorded which). The sequenced sample was peripheral blood or thyroid tissue (not recorded which). The gene calls are TRBV2 and TRBJ1-2, with 11 bases that match TRBD1. In DNA form, the CDR3 reads TGTGCCAGCAGTCAGCACAACCCCGGGACAGGGGGCTATGGCTACACCTTC. Protein product: CASSQHNPGTGGYGYTF.